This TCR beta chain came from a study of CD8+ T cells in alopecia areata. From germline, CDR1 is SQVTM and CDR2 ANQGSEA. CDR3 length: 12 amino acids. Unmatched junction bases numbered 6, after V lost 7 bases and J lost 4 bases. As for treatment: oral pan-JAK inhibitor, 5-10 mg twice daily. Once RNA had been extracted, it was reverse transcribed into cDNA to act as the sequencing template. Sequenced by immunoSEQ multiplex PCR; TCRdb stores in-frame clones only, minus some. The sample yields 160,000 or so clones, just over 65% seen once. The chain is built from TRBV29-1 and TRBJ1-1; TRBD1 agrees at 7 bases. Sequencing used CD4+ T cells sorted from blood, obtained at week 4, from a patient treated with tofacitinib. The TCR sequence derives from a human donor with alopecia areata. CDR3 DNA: TGCAGCGGGGGGAACAGGGGCACTGAAGCTTTCTTT. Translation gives CSGGNRGTEAFF. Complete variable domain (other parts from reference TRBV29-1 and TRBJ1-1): SAVISQKPSRDICQRGTSLTIQCQVDSQVTMMFWYRQQPGQSLTLIATANQGSEATYESGFVIDKFPISRPNLTFSTLTVSNMSPEDSSIYLCSGGNRGTEAFFGQGTRLTVV.